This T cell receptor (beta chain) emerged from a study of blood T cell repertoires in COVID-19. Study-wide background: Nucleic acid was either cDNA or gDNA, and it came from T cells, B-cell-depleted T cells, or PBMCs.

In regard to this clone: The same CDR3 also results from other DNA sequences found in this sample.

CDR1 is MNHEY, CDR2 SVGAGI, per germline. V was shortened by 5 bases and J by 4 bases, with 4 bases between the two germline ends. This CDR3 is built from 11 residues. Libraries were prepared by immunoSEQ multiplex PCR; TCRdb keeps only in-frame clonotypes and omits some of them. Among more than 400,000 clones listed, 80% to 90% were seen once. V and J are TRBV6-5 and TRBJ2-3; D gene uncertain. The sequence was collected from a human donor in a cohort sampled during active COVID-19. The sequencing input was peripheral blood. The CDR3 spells CASSQSDTQYF. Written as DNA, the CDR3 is TGTGCCAGCAGTCAGTCAGATACGCAGTATTTT.